This TCR beta chain was documented in a study of tumor and adjacent non-tumor tissue in lung cancer. Looking at the study overall: There were approximately twelve adenocarcinoma, 2 squamous cell carcinoma and 1 small cell lung cancer cases. Patients were aged roughly 31 to 76, fewer than twelve men and about 5 women, stage I to III.

This clonotype was picked up one time. A read error may produce the germline difference seen at one junction end. This CDR3 has 16 residues. Per germline, CDR1 LGHNA and CDR2 YSLEER. TCRbeta libraries were built with three rounds of nested PCR, modified from ARM-PCR. Via MiXCR, TCRdb re-called the multiplex PCR reads, giving one row per CDR3 protein. The sample contains about 120,000 distinct CDR3 sequences, approximately 80% of which appear only once. This sample's RNA came from whole unsorted tissue. The material sequenced was lung tumor tissue. This receptor was identified in a man aged 70-80 years with non-small cell lung cancer. The rearrangement links TRBV4-3 to TRBJ2-5, with D unclear. The CDR3 loop is CARSQGGEVGQETQYF. The CDR3 DNA reads TGCGCCAGGAGCCAAGGCGGAGAGGTGGGACAAGAGACCCAGTACTTC.